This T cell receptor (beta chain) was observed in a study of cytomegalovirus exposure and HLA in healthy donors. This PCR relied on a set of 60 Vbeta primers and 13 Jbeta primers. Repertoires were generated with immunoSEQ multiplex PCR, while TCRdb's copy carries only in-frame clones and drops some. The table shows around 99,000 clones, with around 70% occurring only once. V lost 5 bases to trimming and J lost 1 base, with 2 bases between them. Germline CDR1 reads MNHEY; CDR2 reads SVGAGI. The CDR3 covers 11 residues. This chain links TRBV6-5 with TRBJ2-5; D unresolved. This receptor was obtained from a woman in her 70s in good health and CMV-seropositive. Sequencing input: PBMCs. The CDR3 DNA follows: TGTGCCAGCAGTCTCCAAGAGACCCAGTACTTC. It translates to CASSLQETQYF.